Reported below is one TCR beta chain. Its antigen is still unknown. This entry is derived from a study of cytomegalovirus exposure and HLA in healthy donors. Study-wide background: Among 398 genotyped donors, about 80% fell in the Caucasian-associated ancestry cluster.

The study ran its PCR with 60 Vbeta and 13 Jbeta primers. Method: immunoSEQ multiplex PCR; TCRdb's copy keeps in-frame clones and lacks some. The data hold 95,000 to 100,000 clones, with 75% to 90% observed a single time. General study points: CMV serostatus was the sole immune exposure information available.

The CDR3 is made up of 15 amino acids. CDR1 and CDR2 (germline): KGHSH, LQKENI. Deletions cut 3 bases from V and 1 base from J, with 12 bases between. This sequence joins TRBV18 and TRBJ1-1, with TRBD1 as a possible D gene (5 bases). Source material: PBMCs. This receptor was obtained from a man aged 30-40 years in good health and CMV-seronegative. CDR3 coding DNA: TGTGCCAGCTCACCCTTCTCCACAGGGAACACTGAAGCTTTCTTT. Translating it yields CASSPFSTGNTEAFF.